The 2 T cell receptor beta chains reported below all come from one sample, sequenced in a study of T cells in localized non-small cell lung cancer. Libraries were prepared by immunoSEQ multiplex PCR; TCRdb keeps only in-frame clonotypes and omits some of them. This table has about 4,000 clones, around 28% appearing once. The specimen comprised lung tumor tissue, sampled before any cancer treatment. These receptors were taken from a man between 40 and 70 years old with stage II lung adenocarcinoma.

This clone ranks as medium-sized. The rearrangement uses TRBV11-3 and TRBJ2-2, with TRBD2 as a possible D gene (6 bases). CDR3 size: 15 residues. Trimming removed 3 bases from V and 2 bases from J, with 10 bases in between. Germline CDR1 SGHNT, CDR2 YENEEA. The CDR3, as DNA: TGTGCCAGCAGCTTGGCTAGCGTAAACACCGGGGAGCTGTTTTTT. Translated: CASSLASVNTGELFF.

Relative to its sample, this clone is large (0.1 to 1%). The J gene is TRBJ2-1, the V gene TRBV11-3; 7 positions agree with TRBD1. This CDR3 has 15 amino acids. The germline V gene encodes CDR1 SGHNT and CDR2 YENEEA. J gave up 5 bases and V 0 bases, and 4 bases lay outside the gene matches. The CDR3 spells CASSLDPGQNNEQFF. As DNA, the CDR3 is TGTGCCAGCAGCTTAGATCCGGGACAGAACAATGAGCAGTTCTTC.